The 15 T cell receptor beta chains below all came from one sample that was sequenced in a study of PD-L1 blockade in urothelial cancer. The method was immunoSEQ multiplex PCR; TCRdb's version includes in-frame clones alone and lacks a portion of them. The sample lists roughly 56,000 clones, about 86% seen once, with approximately 23% in the top ten. Time point here: pretreatment peripheral blood. The sequencing used PBMCs, collected around atezolizumab (anti-PD-L1) treatment. These receptors originate from a man aged 55 to 70 with urothelial cancer.

The chain carries TRBV6-6 and TRBJ1-2, with 7 bases that match TRBD1. Germline CDR1 and CDR2: MNHNY and SVGAGI (reference sequence). The CDR3 has 15 residues. V shed 8 bases, J shed 3 bases, and the junction held 12 bases outside the gene matches. The CDR3 bases are TGTGCCAGCTTCCAACCGGGACAGCTTTACTATGGCTACACCTTC. Translating it yields CASFQPGQLYYGYTF.

The rearrangement uses TRBV29-1 and TRBJ2-3; TRBD1 might be the D (6 bases). The CDR3 loop spans 13 amino acids. CDR1 is SQVTM, CDR2 ANQGSEA, per germline. Trimming took 5 bases from V and 4 from J, leaving 13 bases between them. CDR3: CSVFQGSADTQYF. The CDR3 DNA reads as TGCAGCGTTTTTCAGGGGAGCGCAGATACGCAGTATTTT.

This chain connects TRBV5-1 to TRBJ2-1, with TRBD2 matching 7 bases. V lost 0 bases and J lost 4; bases outside the gene matches: 4. CDR3 length equals 15 residues. Germline CDR1 SGHRS, CDR2 YFSETQ. DNA for the CDR3: TGCGCCAGCAGCTTGGGACTAGCCAAGTACAATGAGCAGTTCTTC. Translating gives CASSLGLAKYNEQFF.

The rearrangement uses TRBV25-1 and TRBJ2-5, with D maybe TRBD2 (6 bases). V was trimmed by 1 base and J by 1 base, leaving 7 bases between them. The CDR3 has 14 residues. Germline lookup yields CDR1 MGHDK and CDR2 SYGVNS. The CDR3 nucleotides are TGTGCCAGCAGTGAATGGAGGGGCCAAGAGACCCAGTACTTC. Translation gives CASSEWRGQETQYF. Based on the CDR3 plus reference TRBV25-1 and TRBJ2-5, the full variable domain is EADIYQTPRYLVIGTGKKITLECSQTMGHDKMYWYQQDPGMELHLIHYSYGVNSTEKGDLSSESTVSRIRTEHFPLTLESARPSHTSQYLCASSEWRGQETQYFGPGTRLLVL.

This CDR3 reads CASSLGTGRSPLHF. The CDR3 DNA reads as TGTGCCAGCAGCTTGGGGACAGGGCGATCACCCCTCCACTTT. The rearrangement links TRBV11-1 to TRBJ1-6; 9 bases are a match to TRBD1. The germline CDR1 and CDR2 sequences are SGHAT and FQDESV (reference sequence). The CDR3 runs 14 residues. J lost 10 bases, V lost 3 bases, and 4 bases had no gene match.

The chain employs TRBV15 and TRBJ1-2; weak D call: TRBD1 (5 bases). Germline CDR1 is LNHNV and CDR2 is YYDKDF (reference sequence). The CDR3 consists of 19 residues. V lost 4 bases to trimming and J lost 2 bases, with 26 bases between them. Here the CDR3 DNA reads TGTGCCACCAGCACCTCACTGATGGCAGGGTCAAGATCGAACTATGGCTACACCTTC. Translated, it gives CATSTSLMAGSRSNYGYTF.

This clone was observed a handful of times. The chain joins TRBV29-1 to TRBJ1-1; no firm D call. The CDR3 contains 13 residues. V lost 8 bases and J lost 4, with 17 bases in between. Germline V gene data show CDR1 as SQVTM and CDR2 as ANQGSEA. The CDR3 bases are TGCAGCCACCGGAGAGGGATTGGCACTGAAGCTTTCTTT. The encoded protein is CSHRRGIGTEAFF.

The chain combines TRBV5-4 with TRBJ1-1; tentatively, D is TRBD1 (6 bases). Between the trimmed V and J ends, which lost 4 bases and 6 bases, there was a span of 16 bases. The V gene's germline CDR1 is SGHNT and CDR2 YYREEE (reference sequence). This CDR3 is built from 14 residues. The CDR3 reads CASSPDRGTPEAFF. CDR3 DNA sequence: TGTGCCAGCAGCCCGGACAGAGGAACACCTGAAGCTTTCTTT.

This clone was seen more than once but under ten times. The chain carries TRBV4-1 and TRBJ1-4, with 7 nucleotides matching TRBD1. The junction had 6 bases not matched to a gene; V was cut back by 0 bases and J by 5 bases. Germline V gene lookup returns CDR1 MGHRA and CDR2 YSYEKL. The CDR3 sequence is 16 residues long. Written as DNA, the CDR3 is TGCGCCAGCAGCCAAGATACCGAGGGGGCAAATGAAAAACTGTTTTTT. Its translation: CASSQDTEGANEKLFF.

This clone was found once. The V and J genes are TRBV29-1 and TRBJ2-7, with TRBD2 matching over 7 bases. The length of the CDR3 is 15 residues. V dropped 3 bases and J dropped 2; count of bases not matched to a gene: 10. Germline lookup yields CDR1 SQVTM and CDR2 ANQGSEA. The CDR3 DNA is TGCAGCGTTGAGGGGGGGGGACTGGCAACCTACGAGCAGTACTTC. Translation: CSVEGGGLATYEQYF.

This sequence joins TRBV11-3 and TRBJ2-1; 7 bases fit TRBD2. Germline lookup yields CDR1 SGHNT and CDR2 YENEEA. This CDR3 has 17 residues. V gave up 0 bases and J gave up 2 bases; unmatched junction bases: 7. DNA for the CDR3: TGTGCCAGCAGCTTAGAGGCGGGTGGGGGGGCCTACAATGAGCAGTTCTTC. It yields the protein CASSLEAGGGAYNEQFF.

This clone was counted only a few times. This rearrangement joins TRBV4-1 to TRBJ1-2; possibly TRBD1 for D (5 bases). The V end lost 4 bases, the J end lost 3 bases, and 12 bases lay between the germline ends. The germline V gene has CDR1 MGHRA and CDR2 YSYEKL. This CDR3 comprises 14 residues. The CDR3 DNA reads TGCGCCAGCAGCCCCGGCAGGGCGGACTATGGCTACACCTTC. It yields the protein CASSPGRADYGYTF.

This clone was picked up one time. The chain links TRBV6-1 to TRBJ2-7, with 7 bases fitting TRBD1. J lost 1 base, V lost 6 bases, and 6 bases had no gene match. From germline, CDR1 is MNHNS and CDR2 SASEGT. This CDR3 comprises 14 residues. For the CDR3, the DNA is TGTGCCAGCAGATTACAGGGGTCGTCCTACGAGCAGTACTTC. Its protein is CASRLQGSSYEQYF.

The chain recombines TRBV29-1 with TRBJ1-2; possible D gene TRBD1, 6 bases. CDR1 is SQVTM, CDR2 ANQGSEA, per germline. Trimming shortened V by 7 bases and J by 4 bases, and 13 bases separated the two germline ends. The CDR3 length is 12 residues. The CDR3, as DNA: TGCAGCGCAATAACAGGGACCTATGGCTACACCTTC. Protein sequence: CSAITGTYGYTF.

The genes are TRBV5-5 and TRBJ1-3; D gene uncertain. This CDR3 comprises 13 residues. Trimming pared 0 bases from V and 8 bases from J, leaving 9 bases between. Germline CDR1 reads SGHKS; CDR2 reads YYEKEE (reference sequence). This chain's CDR3 is CASSLVPRDTIYF. The CDR3 nucleotides read TGTGCCAGCAGCTTGGTTCCCCGGGACACCATATATTTT.